One sample yielded the 27 T cell receptor beta chains listed below, sequenced in a study of T cell repertoires in cytomegalovirus infection. TCRdb reanalysed the reads using MiXCR and keeps one entry per CDR3 protein. Here the sample spans around 78,000 distinct CDR3 sequences, 20% to 30% being singletons. These receptors' antigens are unknown. This material consisted of CD8+ T cells from cultured PBMCs, taken from culture after CMV antigen stimulation. The origin of the receptors is a human donor in good health (CMV status not recorded). Some clones in this sample may be carry-over from other donors' samples.

CDR3 sequence reads: CAYRTWGMYGYTF. CDR3 in DNA: TGTGCCTACCGGACATGGGGAATGTATGGCTACACCTTC. This chain links TRBV30 with TRBJ1-2, with D perhaps matching TRBD1 (5 bases). Germline V gene data show CDR1 as GTSNPN and CDR2 as SVGIG (reference sequence). The CDR3 totals 13 residues. Trimming left V 7 bases short and J 5 bases short, with 17 bases between. Looking up the rest from reference TRBV30 and TRBJ1-2 gives the full variable domain: SQTIHQWPATLVQPVGSPLSLECTVEGTSNPNLYWYRQAAGRGLQLLFYSVGIGQISSEVPQNLSASRPQDRQFILSSKKLLLSDSGFYLCAYRTWGMYGYTFGSGTRLTVV.

This clonotype was picked up a small number of times. The J gene is TRBJ1-1, the V gene TRBV19, with unresolved D. The CDR3 consists of 14 residues. CDR1 and CDR2 (germline): LNHDA, SQIVND (reference sequence). The V end lost 7 bases, the J end lost 4 bases, and 16 bases lay between the germline ends. The chain's CDR3 is CASTTRGSGTEAFF. DNA of the CDR3: TGTGCCAGTACCACGCGGGGTAGTGGCACTGAAGCTTTCTTT.

This chain links TRBV19 with TRBJ2-2; TRBD2 aligns across 7 bases. CDR1 and CDR2 (germline): LNHDA, SQIVND (reference sequence). This CDR3 spans 16 amino acids. V was pared by 0 bases and J by 3 bases, with 4 bases of the junction left unmatched. CDR3 sequence: CASSIDRGVDTGELFF. CDR3 sequence (DNA): TGTGCCAGTAGTATAGATCGGGGGGTGGACACCGGGGAGCTGTTTTTT. Full variable domain (rest looked up from reference TRBV19 and TRBJ2-2): DGGITQSPKYLFRKEGQNVTLSCEQNLNHDAMYWYRQDPGQGLRLIYYSQIVNDFQKGDIAEGYSVSREKKESFPLTVTSAQKNPTAFYLCASSIDRGVDTGELFFGEGSRLTVL.

This clonotype appeared a few times. This chain links TRBV7-9 with TRBJ2-1; D is perhaps TRBD1 or TRBD2 (6 bases each). Per the germline V gene, CDR1 is SEHNR and CDR2 is FQNEAQ (reference sequence). The CDR3 totals 16 residues. Trimming took off 5 bases at V and 1 base at J, with 15 bases between the two ends. The CDR3 loop reads CASSRLGGRSYNEQFF. CDR3 in DNA: TGTGCCAGCAGCCGATTAGGGGGGAGATCCTACAATGAGCAGTTCTTC.

This clonotype was picked up a small number of times. This rearrangement joins TRBV7-9 to TRBJ1-4; TRBD1 aligns across 7 bases. Germline CDR1 and CDR2: SEHNR and FQNEAQ (reference sequence). The V segment lost 0 bases and the J segment 5 bases; nucleotides outside the gene matches: 3. CDR3 length equals 15 residues. The CDR3, as DNA: TGTGCCAGCAGCTTAGCGGGACAGAGGAATGAAAAACTGTTTTTT. Translated, it gives CASSLAGQRNEKLFF.

The sample holds many counts of this clonotype. The J gene is TRBJ2-1, the V gene TRBV7-2, with D tentatively TRBD1 (6 bases). Trimming cost V 2 bases and J 8 bases, with 10 bases left between them. The CDR3 sequence is 13 residues long. Germline V lookup: CDR1 SGHTA, CDR2 FQGNSA. The CDR3 is CASSLTGRDEQFF. CDR3 sequence (DNA): TGTGCCAGCAGCTTAACAGGGCGCGATGAGCAGTTCTTC. Complete variable domain (other parts from reference TRBV7-2 and TRBJ2-1): GAGVSQSPSNKVTEKGKDVELRCDPISGHTALYWYRQSLGQGLEFLIYFQGNSAPDKSGLPSDRFSAERTGGSVSTLTIQRTQQEDSAVYLCASSLTGRDEQFFGPGTRLTVL.

This clonotype was detected a few times. The chain has TRBV7-9 and TRBJ2-7, with D unclear. This CDR3 contains 14 residues. Germline V gene lookup returns CDR1 SEHNR and CDR2 FQNEAQ (reference sequence). V was cut by 5 bases and J by 2 bases, with 13 bases left in between. The CDR3 loop is CASSGPESAYEQYF. The DNA of the CDR3 is TGTGCCAGCAGCGGACCCGAAAGTGCCTACGAGCAGTACTTC.

As concerns this clonotype: At one end the junction does not follow the germline gene, possibly because of a read error. The chain employs TRBV29-1 and TRBJ1-4; the D gene is possibly TRBD1 (6 bases). Germline V gene sequence: CDR1 SQVTM, CDR2 ANQGSEA. CDR3 length equals 17 residues. CDR3 DNA sequence: TGCAGCGCCCGTACAGGGAACCTTCTTTCGGCTAATGAAAAACTGATTTTT. Its protein product is CSARTGNLLSANEKLIF.

This clonotype was detected only a few times. This chain uses TRBV12-3 or TRBV12-4 with TRBJ1-4; D is uncertain. The CDR3 is made up of 14 amino acids. Trimming took 7 bases from V and 10 from J, leaving 19 bases between them. The CDR3 here is CASTLGILTTKLFF. Here the CDR3 DNA reads TGTGCCAGCACCCTGGGAATTCTGACGACAAAACTGTTTTTT.

The V gene is TRBV7-9, the J gene TRBJ1-6, with 10 bases fitting TRBD1. Per germline, CDR1 SEHNR and CDR2 FQNEAQ (reference sequence). The CDR3 runs to 16 residues. Trimming at V came to 2 bases and at J to 4 bases, leaving 2 bases not matched to a gene. CDR3 nucleotide sequence: TGTGCCAGCAGCTTAACGGGACAGGGGTATAATTCACCCCTCCACTTT. Translating it yields CASSLTGQGYNSPLHF. The full variable domain, its missing parts supplied by reference TRBV7-9 and TRBJ1-6, is DTGVSQNPRHKITKRGQNVTFRCDPISEHNRLYWYRQTLGQGPEFLTYFQNEAQLEKSRLLSDRFSAERPKGSFSTLEIQRTEQGDSAMYLCASSLTGQGYNSPLHFGNGTRLTVT.

This clonotype was counted many times. V is TRBV28 and J is TRBJ1-6; possible D gene TRBD1, 5 bases. Germline loops: CDR1 MDHEN, CDR2 SYDVKM. The CDR3 contains 16 residues. Trimming cost V 8 bases and J 7 bases, with 21 bases left between them. The CDR3 bases are TGTGCCAGCTCAGCCAGGGTTGGGATCCTGAATTCACCCCTCCACTTT. This translates into CASSARVGILNSPLHF.

There are many counts of this clonotype. The J gene is TRBJ1-1, the V gene TRBV7-9; D call uncertain. V was clipped by 1 base and J by 8 bases, with 8 bases between them. This CDR3 has 12 amino acids. Germline V gene sequence: CDR1 SEHNR, CDR2 FQNEAQ (reference sequence). The CDR3, as DNA: TGTGCCAGCAGCTTAGAATCGACAGAAGCTTTCTTT. Translated: CASSLESTEAFF.

This clonotype has ten or more counts. This chain uses TRBV4-1 with TRBJ1-2; no definite D call. The CDR3 is 13 amino acids. Per germline, CDR1 MGHRA and CDR2 YSYEKL. Trimming left V 0 bases short and J 4 bases short, with 6 bases between. CDR3 protein: CASSQETGYGYTF. The CDR3 DNA reads as TGCGCCAGCAGCCAAGAAACGGGCTATGGCTACACCTTC.

This clonotype was observed a handful of times. V and J are TRBV7-9 and TRBJ2-7, with D perhaps TRBD1 (5 bases). The germline CDR1 and CDR2 sequences are SEHNR and FQNEAQ (reference sequence). CDR3 length equals 12 residues. V was pared by 7 bases and J by 6 bases, with 13 bases between. The CDR3 protein is CASTSRASEQYF. CDR3 nucleotide sequence: TGTGCCAGCACCTCCAGGGCATCCGAGCAGTACTTC.

This clonotype has only a few counts. The J gene is TRBJ2-5, the V gene TRBV11-2, with TRBD1 matching 7 bases. This CDR3 region has 12 residues. Trimming cost V 5 bases and J 5 bases; bases outside gene matches: 2. The V gene's germline CDR1 is SGHAT and CDR2 FQNNGV. CDR3 nucleotides: TGTGCCAGCAGCGCGGACAGGGAGACCCAGTACTTC. Protein: CASSADRETQYF. Based on the CDR3 plus reference TRBV11-2 and TRBJ2-5, the full variable domain is EAGVAQSPRYKIIEKRQSVAFWCNPISGHATLYWYQQILGQGPKLLIQFQNNGVVDDSQLPKDRFSAERLKGVDSTLKIQPAKLEDSAVYLCASSADRETQYFGPGTRLLVL.

The chain uses TRBV9 and TRBJ1-6; D remains unclear. V was pared by 3 bases and J by 6 bases, with 4 bases between. CDR3 length equals 12 residues. From germline, CDR1 is SGDLS and CDR2 YYNGEE. The DNA of the CDR3 is TGTGCCAGCAGCGACAGTAATTCACCCCTCCACTTT. Its translation is CASSDSNSPLHF.

This chain links TRBV5-1 with TRBJ2-7, with no clear D. CDR1 is SGHRS and CDR2 is YFSETQ in the germline V gene. The CDR3 contains 12 residues. V shed 4 bases and J shed 4 bases, with 9 bases lying between them. This CDR3 is CASSPQKYEQYF. As DNA, the CDR3 is TGCGCCAGCAGCCCCCAGAAATACGAGCAGTACTTC.

The genes are TRBV7-9 and TRBJ1-5; the match to TRBD1 covers 7 bases. The CDR3 has 16 amino acids. The V and J ends lost 6 bases and 1 base, in that order; junction bases with no gene match: 9. Germline V CDR1 and CDR2: SEHNR, FQNEAQ (reference sequence). This CDR3 reads CASSCGMTGSNQPQHF. As DNA, the CDR3 is TGTGCCAGCAGTTGTGGAATGACAGGGAGCAATCAGCCCCAGCATTTT.

This clonotype was recorded a few times. The rearrangement links TRBV15 to TRBJ1-5; D possibly corresponds to TRBD1 (5 bases). Germline values: CDR1 LNHNV, CDR2 YYDKDF (reference sequence). The germline V and J ends were trimmed by 0 bases and 2 bases, with 8 bases remaining between them. The CDR3 is 15 residues long. The CDR3 sequence: CATSRERGGNQPQHF. For the CDR3, the DNA is TGTGCCACCAGCAGAGAGAGGGGTGGCAATCAGCCCCAGCATTTT.

This clonotype was seen a few times. The chain couples TRBV9 to TRBJ2-5; the D gene is possibly TRBD2 (5 bases). This CDR3 has 15 residues. V lost 1 base and J 4 bases, leaving 14 bases between the germline ends. Per germline, CDR1 SGDLS and CDR2 YYNGEE. For the CDR3, the DNA is TGTGCCAGCAGCGTAAACGGGGAATCGGCAGAGACCCAGTACTTC. Translated, it gives CASSVNGESAETQYF.

This clonotype has ten or more counts. The CDR3 loop reads CASSLRRIEQFF. As DNA, the CDR3 is TGTGCCAGCAGCTTACGGAGAATTGAGCAGTTCTTC. The chain recombines TRBV7-2 with TRBJ2-1, with unresolved D. The CDR3 extends over 12 amino acids. Trimming left V 2 bases short and J 9 bases short, with 8 bases between. The germline V gene encodes CDR1 SGHTA and CDR2 FQGNSA.

This chain connects TRBV7-3 to TRBJ1-2, with TRBD1 matching over 7 bases. The CDR3 has 12 residues. The V segment lost 4 bases and the J segment 8 bases; nucleotides outside the gene matches: 4. Germline CDR1 SGHTA, CDR2 FQGTGA. The CDR3 sequence: CASSYTGAGYTF. CDR3 nucleotides: TGTGCCAGCAGCTACACAGGGGCCGGCTACACCTTC.

In DNA, the CDR3 is TGTGCCAGCAGCCGCTGGACAGTTTCTCTAGGGCAGTACTTC. Translated: CASSRWTVSLGQYF. The chain is built from TRBV13 and TRBJ2-7; TRBD1 is a possible D gene (6 bases). V was cut by 5 bases and J by 9 bases, with 20 bases left in between. This CDR3 is 14 amino acids long. Germline CDR1 reads PRHDT; CDR2 reads FYEKMQ (reference sequence).

A note on this clonotype: A read error may explain this, as a much larger clone is one base away. The chain has TRBV7-2 and TRBJ2-3; 10 bases fit TRBD1. Germline V gene lookup returns CDR1 SGHTA and CDR2 FQGNSA. The CDR3 has 15 residues. The CDR3 DNA reads as TGTGCCAGCAGCTCTTTGACAGGGGGCACAGATATGCAGTATTTT. It specifies CASSSLTGGTDMQYF.

This clonotype has just a few counts. The chain couples TRBV6-2 or TRBV6-3 to TRBJ2-7; TRBD2 matches at 7 bases. CDR1 is MNHEY and CDR2 is SVGEGT in the germline V gene. The CDR3 covers 14 residues. V dropped 2 bases and J dropped 2; count of bases not matched to a gene: 3. CDR3 loop: CASSYGGGPYEQYF. Written as DNA, the CDR3 is TGTGCCAGCAGTTACGGCGGGGGTCCCTACGAGCAGTACTTC.

The table lists this clonotype with a few counts. The CDR3 protein is CASSSDYTSTDTQYF. Written as DNA, the CDR3 is TGTGCCAGCTCTAGCGACTATACTAGCACAGATACGCAGTATTTT. The rearrangement joins TRBV18 to TRBJ2-3, with D possibly being TRBD2 (5 bases). V gave up 6 bases and J gave up 0 bases, with 13 bases separating them. The germline CDR1 and CDR2 sequences are KGHSH and LQKENI. CDR3 length equals 15 residues.

This clonotype was counted between two and nine times. This rearrangement joins TRBV5-6 to TRBJ2-2; 10 nucleotides line up with TRBD1. Germline assignment: CDR1 SGHDT and CDR2 YYEEEE. The CDR3 spans 16 residues. After removal of 1 base from V and 4 bases from J, the junction contained 4 bases not matched to a gene. This CDR3 reads CASSLTDRGSTGELFF. As DNA, the CDR3 is TGTGCCAGCAGCTTGACGGACAGGGGGAGCACCGGGGAGCTGTTTTTT.